This TCR beta chain was captured by sequencing in a study of response to subunit inactivated influenza vaccine. Study results and limitations: Authors suggested each seasonal influenza vaccination recruits few new T cells.

This clonotype appeared a few times. Antigen: not known. TCRdb itself ran the RT-PCR reads through MiXCR, one entry per CDR3 protein. The table has around 480,000 distinct CDR3 sequences, approximately 15% seen once. Sample: CD4+ T cells sorted from PBMCs, taken approximately 25 months after vaccination. This clonotype originated in a man between 50 and 69 years old who received an inactivated influenza vaccine.

Here the CDR3 DNA reads TGTGCCAGCAGCCTACCGGAAATGGCCGGGGAGCTGTTTTTT. Protein sequence: CASSLPEMAGELFF. The chain combines TRBV5-6 with TRBJ2-2, with D uncertain. V lost 4 bases and J lost 6, with 13 bases in between. CDR1 and CDR2 (germline): SGHDT, YYEEEE. This CDR3 has 14 amino acids.